This T cell receptor (beta chain) was found in a study of shared clonotypes between healthy human individuals. Note on this clone: What it recognizes is unknown.

Each donor was a Caucasian adult residing in Nashville, Tennessee. Here immunoSEQ multiplex PCR was the method, and the copy in TCRdb shows in-frame clones only, minus some. The sample contains approximately 1.5 million clones, nearly 99% of which appear only once. The study, taken as a whole, reports: The sharing of 4% to 5.5% of naive CD4 clonotypes was seen across a handful of donors.

This TCR derives from a young man in good health. Material for sequencing was naive CD4+ T cells sorted from blood. The sample's subset: CD45RA+ positively selected.

The CDR3 DNA sequence: TGTGCCAGCAGTTTGGCTAGTAGGGCACAAAGCACAGATACGCAGTATTTT. Protein: CASSLASRAQSTDTQYF. The rearrangement uses TRBV27 and TRBJ2-3; D unresolved. The CDR3 has 17 amino acids. Germline V CDR1 and CDR2: MNHEY, SMNVEV (reference sequence). Trimming took off 3 bases at V and 0 bases at J, with 16 bases between the two ends.